This T cell receptor (beta chain) was recorded in a study of T-cell reconstitution after alpha-beta-depleted transplantation in children. This clonotype came up many times. Its antigen remains unidentified. Unique molecular identifiers were incorporated during preparation of the TCRbeta library. TCRdb re-analysed the PCR reads in MiXCR, keeping a single row per CDR3 protein. Here the sample spans nearly 350,000 distinct CDR3 sequences, roughly 17% being singletons. Trimming took off 0 bases at V and 1 base at J, with 4 bases between the two ends. The germline gives CDR1 SGHKS, CDR2 YYEKEE (reference sequence). The CDR3 has 13 residues. Findings of the study overall: Surviving recipient T cells and thymic progenitors underlay high day-60 TCRbeta diversity in some patients. There were reportedly several hundred expanded graft clones from which alpha-beta T cells came about two months after transplant. T-cell counts and diversity were attributed mostly to newly produced T cells one year after transplant.

The sample consisted of PBMCs, mostly from graft donor cells, taken 360 days after TCRalphabeta/CD19-depleted stem cell transplant. The chain employs TRBV5-5 and TRBJ1-1; the D is unclear. This clonotype was sampled from a male patient between 2 and 10 years old who had a stem cell transplant for acute lymphoblastic leukemia, so the T cells may come from the graft donor. CDR3 loop: CASSLARNTEAFF. The DNA for the CDR3 is TGTGCCAGCAGCTTGGCCAGGAACACTGAAGCTTTCTTT. The variable domain in full, with the rest retrieved from reference TRBV5-5 and TRBJ1-1, is DAGVTQSPTHLIKTRGQQVTLRCSPISGHKSVSWYQQVLGQGPQFIFQYYEKEERGRGNFPDRFSARQFPNYSSELNVNALLLGDSALYLCASSLARNTEAFFGQGTRLTVV.